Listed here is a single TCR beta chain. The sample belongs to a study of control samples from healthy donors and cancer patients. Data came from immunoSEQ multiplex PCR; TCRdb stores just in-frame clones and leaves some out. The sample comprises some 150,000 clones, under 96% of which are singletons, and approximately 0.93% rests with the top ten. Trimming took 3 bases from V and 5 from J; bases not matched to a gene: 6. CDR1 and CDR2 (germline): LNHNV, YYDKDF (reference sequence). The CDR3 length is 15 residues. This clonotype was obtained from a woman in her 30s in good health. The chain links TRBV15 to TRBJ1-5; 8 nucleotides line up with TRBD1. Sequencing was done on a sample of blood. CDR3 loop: CATSSFRGQDQPQHF. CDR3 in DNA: TGTGCCACCAGCAGTTTCAGGGGGCAGGATCAGCCCCAGCATTTT.